This T cell receptor (beta chain) was found in a study of shared clonotypes between healthy human individuals (dated by TCRdb to about 2020). Turning to the overall study: The cohort included a few men and two women between 18 and 49 years of age. For each donor, CD4 naive and CD4 memory were each run on three plates, CD8 naive on two plates, and CD8 memory on one plate. Leukapheresis yielded between about 0.9 and 8.9 billion PBMCs per donor. To estimate repertoire size and how much clonotype sharing occurs between individuals, the study deeply sequenced the blood TCR repertoires of roughly 5 healthy adults. Libraries were prepared and TCR repertoires were sequenced by different laboratories using diverse techniques, in order to increase sequencing depth and limit assay-specific biases.

This clone was seen a single time. It has no known antigen specificity. One base away there is no much larger clone; base qualities are not given. The germline V gene gives CDR1 as SGHDN and CDR2 as FVKESK. Unmatched junction bases come to 11, with V trimmed by 4 bases and J by 8 bases. From the cysteine through the phenylalanine, the CDR3 covers 16 amino acids. Only the CDR3 DNA stays, 48 bases, in frame from base 1. TCR CDR3 regions were amplified from genomic DNA by multiplex PCR using the deep immunoSEQ assay. Genomic DNA extracted from each cell subset was distributed evenly over all wells of several immunoSEQ 96-well plates, and each plate served as one replicate. Each replicate PCR for sorted subsets received roughly 0.2 ug genomic DNA, equal to 28,000 or so T cell genomes. Purified libraries were measured with a Qubit 3.0 fluorometer, size-checked on a Bioanalyzer 2100, and measured again with the KAPA Library Quantification kit. Every immunoSEQ 96-well plate was sequenced on a separate single-read 150-cycle Illumina NextSeq 550 flow cell. On the authors' methods: Because only junctional sequences without quality scores were contained in the immunoSEQ output, filtering matching that applied to full-length reads could not be performed. To assign V/J genes and CDR3, sequences were annotated against IMGT germline references using PyIR, a Python wrapper for IgBLAST v1.9. Reads with weak V/J assignments (E-value above 1e-6), missing CDR3, stop codons, out-of-frame junctions, or ambiguous translated residues were removed. V3J clonotypes were defined as sequences sharing the same inferred V gene, J gene, and CDR3 amino acid sequence. Percentage overlap between repertoires was calculated by dividing the number of shared unique clonotypes by the size of the smaller repertoire. Repertoire richness was assessed with RTK rarefaction, the Chao1 estimator, and Recon v2.1 estimates of unobserved clonotypes. For all TCRbeta clonotypes obtained by the gDNA method from a handful of donors, generation probabilities were computed with OLGA. Drawn from immuneACCESS, this table holds only the in-frame rearrangements with V and J called that TCRdb kept. Clones are partly lost; checked studies trace under half to an unresolved V gene and leave the rest unexplained. The V and J calls and clone size are taken from that table; D and trimming were inferred from the DNA. In all, the sample holds a few million clones, and roughly 95% of those were seen once. The leading ten clones occupy under 2% of the sample.

Results the study describes overall, beyond this receptor: Only blood was sampled, and tissue TCR repertoires likely differ from those in blood. Across a few donors, around 5.4% of naive CD4, around 3.3% of naive CD8, 2% to 2.5% of memory CD4, and under 0.45% of memory CD8 clonotypes were shared. Because the study included a small number of donors, the genetic and exposure-history diversity represented was limited. Rarefaction of sorted-subset datasets indicated incomplete sequencing despite the large sequencing depth. Clonotypes shared by all four sorted-subset donors showed higher generation probabilities than non-shared clonotypes. Pairwise subsampling led to the expectation that sequencing depth would affect the degree of clonotype sharing among donors. Naive subsets generally had larger estimated clonotype richness than memory subsets.

For the CD8 naive samples, CD45RO-negative cells were positively selected for CCR7, yielding a CD45RA+CCR7+ population from which TemRA cells were excluded. The donors were healthy, HIV-negative adults with no recently reported acute infections or vaccinations. Every donor was a Caucasian adult residing in Nashville, Tennessee, USA. Blood was collected by leukapheresis, and PBMCs were isolated by Ficoll-Histopaque density gradient centrifugation and then cryopreserved in liquid nitrogen vapor phase. Analytical flow cytometry was used to check the purity and quantity of every magnetically sorted T cell population. Each sorted fraction had its genomic DNA isolated and then quantified by UV absorbance on a Nanodrop 2000c.

Recombination joined TRBV14 with TRBJ1-4; 9 bases in the junction line up with TRBD1. This sequence was found in a young man in good health. Some clones in this sample may be carry-over from other donors' samples. Sequenced material: naive CD8+ T cells from PBMCs. Per the publication, the cell subset or site label means: CD45RA+CCR7+. The bases are TGTGCCAGCAGCCCGGGACAGGGCTTCAGACGGGAAAAACTGTTTTTT. It codes for CASSPGQGFRREKLFF.